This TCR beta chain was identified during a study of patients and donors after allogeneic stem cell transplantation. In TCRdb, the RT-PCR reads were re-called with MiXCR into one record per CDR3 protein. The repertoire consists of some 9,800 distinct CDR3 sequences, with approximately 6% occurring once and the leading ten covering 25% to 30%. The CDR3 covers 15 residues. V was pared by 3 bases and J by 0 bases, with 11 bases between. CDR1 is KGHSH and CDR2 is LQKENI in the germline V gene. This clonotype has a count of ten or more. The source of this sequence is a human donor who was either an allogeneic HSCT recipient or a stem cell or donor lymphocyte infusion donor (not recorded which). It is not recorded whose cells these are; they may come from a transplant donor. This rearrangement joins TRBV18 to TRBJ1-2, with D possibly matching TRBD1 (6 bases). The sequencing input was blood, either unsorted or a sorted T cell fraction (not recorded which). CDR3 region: CASSPTGTSNYGYTF. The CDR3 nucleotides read TGTGCCAGCTCACCCACAGGGACCTCTAACTATGGCTACACCTTC.